This record looks at one TCR beta chain sequence and its context. This sample's time point: cycle 4 day 1 (C4D1), after less than seven weeks of nivolumab. Every patient had relapsed following autologous stem cell transplantation, and cohorts differed in brentuximab vedotin exposure. The data derive from a study of PD-1 blockade in classical Hodgkin lymphoma. The CDR3 has 14 residues. Trimming removed 4 bases from V and 10 bases from J, with 20 bases in between. Germline V lookup: CDR1 SGDLS, CDR2 YYNGEE. Libraries were prepared by immunoSEQ multiplex PCR; TCRdb keeps only in-frame clonotypes and omits some of them. Of roughly 100,000 clones listed, approximately 94% are singletons.

The chain combines TRBV9 with TRBJ1-2; D might be TRBD1 (6 bases). This receptor was identified in a human donor with classical Hodgkin lymphoma. The specimen was peripheral blood mononuclear cells (PBMCs), collected before the fourth cycle of nivolumab. CDR3 protein: CASSKTGGTADYTF. CDR3 in DNA: TGTGCCAGCAGCAAAACGGGGGGCACCGCTGACTACACCTTC.